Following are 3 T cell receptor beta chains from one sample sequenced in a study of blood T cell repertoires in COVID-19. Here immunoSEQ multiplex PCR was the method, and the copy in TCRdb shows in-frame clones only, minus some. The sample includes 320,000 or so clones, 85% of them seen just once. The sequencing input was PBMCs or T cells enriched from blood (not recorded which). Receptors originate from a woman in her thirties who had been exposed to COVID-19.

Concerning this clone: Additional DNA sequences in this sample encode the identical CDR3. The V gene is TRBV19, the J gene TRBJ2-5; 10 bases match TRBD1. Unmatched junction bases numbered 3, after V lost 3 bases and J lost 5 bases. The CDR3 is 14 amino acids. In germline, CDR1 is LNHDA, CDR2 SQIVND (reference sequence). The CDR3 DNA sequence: TGTGCCAGTAGTATGGGGACAGGGGTGGAGACCCAGTACTTC. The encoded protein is CASSMGTGVETQYF.

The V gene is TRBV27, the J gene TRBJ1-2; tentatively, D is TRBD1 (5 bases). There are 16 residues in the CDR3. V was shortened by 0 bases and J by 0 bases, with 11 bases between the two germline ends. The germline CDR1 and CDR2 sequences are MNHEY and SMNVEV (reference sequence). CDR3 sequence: CASSLSGGTPNYGYTF. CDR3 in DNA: TGTGCCAGCAGTTTATCCGGAGGGACCCCTAACTATGGCTACACCTTC.

In DNA, the CDR3 is TGTGCCAGCAGTTCTCCAGGGGGGACTTTTCCCGAAAAACTGTTTTTT. It yields the protein CASSSPGGTFPEKLFF. The chain has TRBV28 and TRBJ1-4; TRBD1 matches at 7 bases. CDR1 MDHEN and CDR2 SYDVKM come from the germline V gene. The CDR3 extends over 16 amino acids. The V and J ends lost 4 bases and 8 bases, in that order; junction bases with no gene match: 13.